This TCR beta chain was identified during a study of shared clonotypes between healthy human individuals. The overall study: The study drew on a couple of women and a few men aged 18 to 49 as donors.

Turning to this clone: Its matching antigen is unknown.

Study-wide results and caveats: Generation of non-shared clonotypes was less probable than generation of clonotypes shared by all four donors.

This CDR3 has 13 residues. CDR1 is MNHEY and CDR2 is SMNVEV in the germline V gene (reference sequence). Deletions cut 3 bases from V and 1 base from J, with 4 bases between. Over several immunoSEQ plates, each subset's genomic DNA was distributed in even portions. The assay was immunoSEQ multiplex PCR, and TCRdb's table has in-frame clones only and misses some. The sample yields around 600,000 clones, about 97% seen once. The source material was naive CD4+ T cells sorted from blood. Subset denoted: CD45RA+ positively selected. V and J are TRBV27 and TRBJ1-5; D ambiguous. This clonotype originated in a woman in her twenties or thirties in good health. CDR3 residues: CASSFLSNQPQHF. The CDR3 coding sequence is TGTGCCAGCAGTTTTCTGAGCAATCAGCCCCAGCATTTT.